The 2 T cell receptor beta chains below come from one sample, sequenced in a study of blood T cell repertoires in COVID-19 (dated by TCRdb to the early 2020s). Library creation used the immunoSEQ multiplex PCR assay. The source is immuneACCESS, and TCRdb retained only in-frame sequences with V and J called. Part of the clones is not carried over; for the studies checked, unresolved V genes explain less than half of this, and the remainder is unexplained. The sample table records 200,000 to 250,000 clones; about four fifths of these occur just once. The biggest ten clones account for 3.6% of the sample. The sequencing sample was made of PBMCs or T cells enriched from blood (not recorded which). The origin of the receptors is a woman between 35 and 50 years old who had been exposed to COVID-19.

The V call is TRBV7-8, the J call TRBJ2-7; D not resolved. The CDR3 has 15 residues. Germline lookup yields CDR1 SGHVS and CDR2 FQNEAQ. Trimming left V 1 base short and J 1 base short, with 11 bases between. This CDR3 reads CASSLVAVISYEQYF. The DNA of the CDR3 is TGTGCCAGCAGCTTAGTGGCAGTGATATCCTACGAGCAGTACTTC.

The CDR3 protein is CASSLASSGGLQLTQYF. The DNA for the CDR3 is TGTGCCAGCAGCTTGGCTTCTAGCGGGGGACTTCAACTTACGCAGTATTTT. The chain carries TRBV11-2 and TRBJ2-3; 10 bases are a match to TRBD2. The V gene's germline CDR1 is SGHAT and CDR2 FQNNGV. With 3 bases clipped from V and 8 bases from J, the junction kept 14 bases outside the gene matches. The CDR3 has 17 residues.